The entry below describes one T cell receptor (beta chain). The antigen is unknown. Every subset had its genomic DNA shared out evenly among several immunoSEQ plates. Libraries were prepared by immunoSEQ multiplex PCR; TCRdb keeps only in-frame clonotypes and omits some of them. The data show approximately 350,000 clones, with about 96% seen just once and around 0.32% held by the top ten. The data belong to a study of shared clonotypes between healthy human individuals. The trim removed 7 bases at V and 0 bases at J, leaving 7 bases unmatched. The CDR3 consists of 16 residues. The germline V gene encodes CDR1 MRHNA and CDR2 SNTAGT. General study points: Naive CD4 clonotype sharing across four donors was 5% to 6%.

The sequence derives from a man aged 25 to 45 in good health. The gene calls are TRBV6-4 and TRBJ2-2; 8 bases are shared with TRBD2. The sequencing sample was made of memory CD8+ T cells sorted from blood. The subset is: CD45RO+ cells pooled with CCR7-negative TemRA cells. As DNA, the CDR3 is TGTGCCAGCAAGCCTAGCGGGCTTTCGAACACCGGGGAGCTGTTTTTT. Its translation: CASKPSGLSNTGELFF.